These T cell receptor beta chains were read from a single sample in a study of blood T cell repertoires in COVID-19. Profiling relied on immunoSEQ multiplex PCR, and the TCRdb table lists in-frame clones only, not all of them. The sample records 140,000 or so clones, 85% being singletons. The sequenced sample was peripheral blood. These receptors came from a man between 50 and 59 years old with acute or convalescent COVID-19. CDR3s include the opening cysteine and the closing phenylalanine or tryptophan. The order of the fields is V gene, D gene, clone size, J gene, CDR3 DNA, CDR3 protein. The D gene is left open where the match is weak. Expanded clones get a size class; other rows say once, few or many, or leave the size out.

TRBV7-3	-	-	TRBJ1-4	TGTGCCAGCAGATCCGCAGGGAGGAATGAAAAACTGTTTTTT	CASRSAGRNEKLFF
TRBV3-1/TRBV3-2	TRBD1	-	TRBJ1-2	TGTGCCAGCAGCCAATCGTGGCAGGGGGCGGACTATGGCTACACCTTC	CASSQSWQGADYGYTF
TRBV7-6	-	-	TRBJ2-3	TGTGCCAGCAGCCCTATTTATGGCACAGATACGCAGTATTTT	CASSPIYGTDTQYF
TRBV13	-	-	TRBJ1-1	TGTGCCAGCAGCCACGGACTTAAGAACACTGAAGCTTTCTTT	CASSHGLKNTEAFF
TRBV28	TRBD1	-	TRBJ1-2	TGTGCCAGCAGTCCCAGACAGGGGAAGGGCTATGGCTACACCTTC	CASSPRQGKGYGYTF
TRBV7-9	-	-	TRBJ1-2	TGTGCCAGCAGCCCGACTACTGAGACACTCGGCTATGGCTACACCTTC	CASSPTTETLGYGYTF
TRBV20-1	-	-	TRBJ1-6	TGCAGTGCTAGTGCGGACTCCAATAATTCACCCCTCCACTTT	CSASADSNNSPLHF
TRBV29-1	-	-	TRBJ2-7	TGCAGCGTCGGACCGCTTGGGGCGGGAGAGCAGTACTTC	CSVGPLGAGEQYF
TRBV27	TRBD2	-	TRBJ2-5	TGTGCCAGCAGTTTGGGACTAGCGGGTGTAGAGACCCAGTACTTC	CASSLGLAGVETQYF
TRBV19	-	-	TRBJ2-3	TGTGCCACTCGGGATAATACGCAGTATTTT	CATRDNTQYF
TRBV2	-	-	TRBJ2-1	TGTGCCACTTCGGGGACTCCGGGACTGAGAAATGAGCAGTTCTTC	CATSGTPGLRNEQFF
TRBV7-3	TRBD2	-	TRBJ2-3	TGTGCCAGCAGCCTAGCGGGGGGCACAGATACGCAGTATTTT	CASSLAGGTDTQYF
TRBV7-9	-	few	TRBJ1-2	TGTGCCAGCAGCTTAGGATCCGGCTTGGGGGGCTATGGCTACACCTTC	CASSLGSGLGGYGYTF
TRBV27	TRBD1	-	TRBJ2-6	TGTGCCAGCAGTTTAAGGGGGCTCAGCTCTGGGGCCAACGTCCTGACTTTC	CASSLRGLSSGANVLTF
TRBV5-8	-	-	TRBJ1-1	TGTGCCAGCAGCCACTCGGCGGGCAGTCTAGGCACTGAAGCTTTCTTT	CASSHSAGSLGTEAFF
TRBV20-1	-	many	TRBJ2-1	TGCAGTGCTAGTACGGAGGGCCGGAATGAGCAGTTCTTC	CSASTEGRNEQFF
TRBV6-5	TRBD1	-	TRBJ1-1	TGTGCCAGCAGAAGACAGGGGAACACTGAAGCTTTCTTT	CASRRQGNTEAFF
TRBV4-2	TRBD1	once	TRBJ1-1	TGTGCCAGCAGCCCCCGGGACAGGGGAAGTGGCACTGAAGCTTTCTTT	CASSPRDRGSGTEAFF
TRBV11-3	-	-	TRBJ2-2	TGTGCCAGCAGCTTAGCCTCGGGTAACACCGGGGAGCTGTTTTTT	CASSLASGNTGELFF
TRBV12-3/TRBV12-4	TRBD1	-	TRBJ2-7	TGTGCCAGCAGTTGGGGACAGGGGCTCGAGCAGTACTTC	CASSWGQGLEQYF
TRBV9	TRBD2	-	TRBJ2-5	TGTGCCAGCAGCGTAGAGGGGACTAGCGGACAAGAGACCCAGTACTTC	CASSVEGTSGQETQYF
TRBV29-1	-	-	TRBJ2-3	TGCAGCGTGGGGGCAGGGCGAATCGATACGCAGTATTTT	CSVGAGRIDTQYF
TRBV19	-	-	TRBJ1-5	TGTGCCAGTAGTCACCCAATCACAGGTCAGCCCCAGCATTTT	CASSHPITGQPQHF
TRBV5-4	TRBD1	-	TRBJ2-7	TGTGCCAGCACCGACAGCGGACAGGGATACGAGCAGTACTTC	CASTDSGQGYEQYF
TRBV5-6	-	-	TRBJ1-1	TGTGCCAGTAACCAGGGGACACTTAACACTGAAGCTTTCTTT	CASNQGTLNTEAFF
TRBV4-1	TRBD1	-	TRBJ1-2	TGCGCCAGCAGCCATTTAAACCGACAGGGAAAAGGCTACACCTTC	CASSHLNRQGKGYTF
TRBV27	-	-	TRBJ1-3	TGTGCCAGCAGTTTATCGTCGCGCCTTAACTCTGGAAACACCATATATTTT	CASSLSSRLNSGNTIYF
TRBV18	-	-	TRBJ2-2	TGTGCCAGCTCGGACAGCTTGAACACCGGGGAGCTGTTTTTT	CASSDSLNTGELFF
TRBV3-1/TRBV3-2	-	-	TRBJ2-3	TGTGCCAGCAGCCCTACGTGGGATACGCAGTATTTT	CASSPTWDTQYF
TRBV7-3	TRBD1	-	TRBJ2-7	TGTGCCAGCAGCCTCCAGAGGGGGCTTAGTTACGAGCAGTACTTC	CASSLQRGLSYEQYF
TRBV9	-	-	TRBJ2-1	TGTGCCAGCAGCGTAGGCCATAGCTCCTACAATGAGCAGTTCTTC	CASSVGHSSYNEQFF
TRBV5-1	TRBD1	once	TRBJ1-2	TGCGCCAGCAGCTTGGGAGTAGGAGTACAGGGGGGATATGGCTACACCTTC	CASSLGVGVQGGYGYTF
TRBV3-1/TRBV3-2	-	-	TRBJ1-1	TGTGCCAGCAGCCAATCGAGGAACACTGAAGCTTTCTTT	CASSQSRNTEAFF
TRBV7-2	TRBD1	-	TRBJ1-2	TGTGCCAGCACCCGGGCCCCTGACAGGGACTATGGCTACACCTTC	CASTRAPDRDYGYTF
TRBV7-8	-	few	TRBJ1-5	TGTGCCAGCAGCTCAGGGGTTGTACAGCCCCAGCATTTT	CASSSGVVQPQHF
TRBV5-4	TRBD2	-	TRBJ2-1	TGTGCCAGCAGCTTGATACTAGCGGGAATCTCCTACAATGAGCAGTTCTTC	CASSLILAGISYNEQFF
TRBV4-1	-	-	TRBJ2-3	TGCGCCAGCAGCCAGGCAGGGGCAGATACGCAGTATTTT	CASSQAGADTQYF
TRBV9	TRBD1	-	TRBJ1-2	TGTGCCAGCAGCGAGACAGGGAGTGGAAACTATGGCTACACCTTC	CASSETGSGNYGYTF
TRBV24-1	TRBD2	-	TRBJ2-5	TGTGCCACCAGTGGCGCGGGAGTAAGCCAAGAGACCCAGTACTTC	CATSGAGVSQETQYF
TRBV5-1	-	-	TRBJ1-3	TGCGCCAGCAGCTTTTTCACGGGTGGAAACACCATATATTTT	CASSFFTGGNTIYF
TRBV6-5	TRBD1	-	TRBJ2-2	TGTGCCAGCAGTCGACAGGGCCCCGACACCGGGGAGCTGTTTTTT	CASSRQGPDTGELFF
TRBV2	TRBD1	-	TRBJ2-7	TGTGCCAGCAGTGAAGCGCAACAGGGGTACGAGCAGTACTTC	CASSEAQQGYEQYF
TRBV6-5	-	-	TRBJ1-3	TGTGCCAGCCTAGCAGGGGTTGGAAACACCATATATTTT	CASLAGVGNTIYF
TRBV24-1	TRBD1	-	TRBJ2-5	TGTGCCACCAGTGATGCCGGGACAGGGTACCGACAAGAGACCCAGTACTTC	CATSDAGTGYRQETQYF
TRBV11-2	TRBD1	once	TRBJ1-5	TGTGCCAGCAGCTTGGACAGGGGAAAGGGCCAGCCCCAGCATTTT	CASSLDRGKGQPQHF
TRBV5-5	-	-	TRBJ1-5	TGTGCCAGCAGCTTGCTAGGGGATAGCAATCAGCCCCAGCATTTT	CASSLLGDSNQPQHF
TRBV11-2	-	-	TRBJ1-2	TGTGCCATCGATACCCGGGGGACGTCGGGCTACACCTTC	CAIDTRGTSGYTF
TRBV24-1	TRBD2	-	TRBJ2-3	TGTGCCACCGGACTAGCGGGGACAGATACGCAGTATTTT	CATGLAGTDTQYF
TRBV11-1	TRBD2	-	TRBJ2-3	TGTGCCAGCAGCTCCCCCCTAGCGGGGGGTCCAGATACGCAGTATTTT	CASSSPLAGGPDTQYF
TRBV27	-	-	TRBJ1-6	TGTGCCAGCGCGACACAGGGACGGACATGGAGCTCCTATAATTCACCCCTCCACTTT	CASATQGRTWSSYNSPLHF
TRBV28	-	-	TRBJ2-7	TGTGCCAGCAGTTTAGGGGGCTTGGGTTACGAGCAGTACTTC	CASSLGGLGYEQYF
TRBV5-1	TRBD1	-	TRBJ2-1	TGCGCCAGCAGCTCCATGCGACAGGGGGGTCCCAATGAGCAGTTCTTC	CASSSMRQGGPNEQFF
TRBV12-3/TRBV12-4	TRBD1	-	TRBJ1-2	TGTGCCAGCAGCGGACAGGAAAACTATGGCTACACCTTC	CASSGQENYGYTF
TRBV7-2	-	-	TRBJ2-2	TGTGCCAGCAGACAAGGGAGGGCAGCAGGGGTCACCGGGGAGCTGTTTTTT	CASRQGRAAGVTGELFF
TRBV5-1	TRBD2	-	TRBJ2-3	TGCGCCAGCAGCTTAGTAGCGGGAATTAGCACAGATACGCAGTATTTT	CASSLVAGISTDTQYF
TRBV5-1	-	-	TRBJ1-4	TGCGCCAGCAGCCCTACCGCGGGCGTGGACGGAAAACTGTTTTTT	CASSPTAGVDGKLFF
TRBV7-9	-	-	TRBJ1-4	TGTGCCAGCAGCCAGGGCAGCACTAATGAAAAACTGTTTTTT	CASSQGSTNEKLFF